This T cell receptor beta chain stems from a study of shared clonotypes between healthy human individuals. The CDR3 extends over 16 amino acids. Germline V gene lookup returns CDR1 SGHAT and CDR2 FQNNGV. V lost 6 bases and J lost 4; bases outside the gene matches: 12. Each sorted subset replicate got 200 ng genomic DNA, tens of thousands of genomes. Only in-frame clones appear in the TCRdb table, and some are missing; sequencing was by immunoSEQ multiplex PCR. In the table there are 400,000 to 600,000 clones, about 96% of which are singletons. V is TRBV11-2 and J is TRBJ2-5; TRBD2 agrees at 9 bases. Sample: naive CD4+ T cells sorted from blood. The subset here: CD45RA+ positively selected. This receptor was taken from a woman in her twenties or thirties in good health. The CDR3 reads CASSPGSSGIGETQYF. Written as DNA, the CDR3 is TGTGCCAGCAGTCCGGGGTCTAGCGGGATAGGAGAGACCCAGTACTTC.